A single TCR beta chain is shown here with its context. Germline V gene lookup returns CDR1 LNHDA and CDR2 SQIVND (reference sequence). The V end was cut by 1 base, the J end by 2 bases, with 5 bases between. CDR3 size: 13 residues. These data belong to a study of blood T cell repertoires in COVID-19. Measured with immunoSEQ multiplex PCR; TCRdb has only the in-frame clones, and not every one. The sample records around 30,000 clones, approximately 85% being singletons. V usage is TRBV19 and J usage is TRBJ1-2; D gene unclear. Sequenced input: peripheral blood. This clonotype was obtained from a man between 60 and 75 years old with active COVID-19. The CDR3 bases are TGTGCCAGTAGTATAGCGGAGAACTATGGCTACACCTTC. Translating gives CASSIAENYGYTF.